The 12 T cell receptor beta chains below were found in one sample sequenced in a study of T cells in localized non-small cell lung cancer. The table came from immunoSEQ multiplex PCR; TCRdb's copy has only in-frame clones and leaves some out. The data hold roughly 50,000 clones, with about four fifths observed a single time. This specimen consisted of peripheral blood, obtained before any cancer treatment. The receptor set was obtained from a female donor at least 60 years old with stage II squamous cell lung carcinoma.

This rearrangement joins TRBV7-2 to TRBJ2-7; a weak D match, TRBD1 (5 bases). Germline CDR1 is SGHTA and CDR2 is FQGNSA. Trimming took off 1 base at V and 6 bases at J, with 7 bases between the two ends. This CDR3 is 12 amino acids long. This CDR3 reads CASSLERGEQYF. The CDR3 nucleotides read TGTGCCAGCAGCTTAGAAAGGGGCGAGCAGTACTTC.

The CDR3 region is CASSRDGQYGYTF. CDR3 DNA sequence: TGTGCCAGCAGCAGAGATGGACAGTATGGCTACACCTTC. The rearrangement uses TRBV11-2 and TRBJ1-2, with TRBD1 as a possible D gene (6 bases). The CDR3 contains 13 residues. V was cut by 5 bases and J by 5 bases, with 12 bases left in between. Per the germline V gene, CDR1 is SGHAT and CDR2 is FQNNGV.

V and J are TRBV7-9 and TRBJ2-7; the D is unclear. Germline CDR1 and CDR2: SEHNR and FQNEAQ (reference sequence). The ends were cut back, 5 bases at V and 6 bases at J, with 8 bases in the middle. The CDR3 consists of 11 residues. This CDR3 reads CASSHPGEQYF. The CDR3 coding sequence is TGTGCCAGCAGCCATCCGGGCGAGCAGTACTTC.

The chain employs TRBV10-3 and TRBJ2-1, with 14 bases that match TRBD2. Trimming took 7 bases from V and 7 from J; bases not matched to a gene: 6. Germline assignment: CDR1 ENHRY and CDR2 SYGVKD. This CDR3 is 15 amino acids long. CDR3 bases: TGTGCCATCAAGGGGACTAGCGGGGGAGAGAATGAGCAGTTCTTC. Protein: CAIKGTSGGENEQFF.

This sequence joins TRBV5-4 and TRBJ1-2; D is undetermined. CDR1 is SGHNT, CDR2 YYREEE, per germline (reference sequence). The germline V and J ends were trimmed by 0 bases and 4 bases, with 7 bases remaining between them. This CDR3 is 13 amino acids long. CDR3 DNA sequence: TGTGCCAGCAGCTTGGGGCAGATCTATGGCTACACCTTC. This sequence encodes CASSLGQIYGYTF.

The CDR3 protein is CASSPQRGDTNEQFF. The CDR3 nucleotides read TGTGCCAGCTCACCACAGCGGGGAGATACGAATGAGCAGTTCTTC. J is TRBJ2-1 and V is TRBV18; 7 bases are a match to TRBD2. CDR3 length: 15 residues. Germline V CDR1 and CDR2: KGHSH, LQKENI. V shed 1 base and J 7 bases; nucleotides not matched to a gene: 7.

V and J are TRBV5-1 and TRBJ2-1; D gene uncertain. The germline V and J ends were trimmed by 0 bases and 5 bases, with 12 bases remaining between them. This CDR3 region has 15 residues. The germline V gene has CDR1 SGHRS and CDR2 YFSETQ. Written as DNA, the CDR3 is TGCGCCAGCAGCTTGGTTCCTGGCAGCCACAATGAGCAGTTCTTC. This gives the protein CASSLVPGSHNEQFF. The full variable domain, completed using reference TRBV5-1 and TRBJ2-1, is KAGVTQTPRYLIKTRGQQVTLSCSPISGHRSVSWYQQTPGQGLQFLFEYFSETQRNKGNFPGRFSGRQFSNSRSEMNVSTLELGDSALYLCASSLVPGSHNEQFFGPGTRLTVL.

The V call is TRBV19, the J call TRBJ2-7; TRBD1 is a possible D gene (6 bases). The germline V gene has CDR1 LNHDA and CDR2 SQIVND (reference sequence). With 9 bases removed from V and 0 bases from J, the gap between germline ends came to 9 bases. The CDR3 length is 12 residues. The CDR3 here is CASGDNSYEQYF. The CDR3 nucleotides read TGTGCCAGCGGGGACAACTCCTACGAGCAGTACTTC.

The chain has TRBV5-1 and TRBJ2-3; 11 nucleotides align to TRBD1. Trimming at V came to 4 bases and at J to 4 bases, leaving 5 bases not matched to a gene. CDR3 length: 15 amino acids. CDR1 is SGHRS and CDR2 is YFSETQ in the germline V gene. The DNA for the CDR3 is TGCGCCAGCAGCGCGGACAGGGGGCCGGCAGATACGCAGTATTTT. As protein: CASSADRGPADTQYF.

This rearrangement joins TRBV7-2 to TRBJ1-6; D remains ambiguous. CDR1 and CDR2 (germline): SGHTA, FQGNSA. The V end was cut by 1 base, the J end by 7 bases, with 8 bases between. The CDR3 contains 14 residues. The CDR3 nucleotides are TGTGCCAGCAGCTTAGTGCACAGCAATTCACCCCTCCACTTT. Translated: CASSLVHSNSPLHF.

The chain's CDR3 is CASSPSLGRNTEAFF. Here the CDR3 DNA reads TGCGCCAGCAGCCCCTCCCTGGGGCGGAACACTGAAGCTTTCTTT. The rearrangement uses TRBV4-1 and TRBJ1-1, with D tentatively TRBD1 (5 bases). The germline gives CDR1 MGHRA, CDR2 YSYEKL. V was shortened by 4 bases and J by 1 base, with 13 bases between the two germline ends. This CDR3 contains 15 residues.

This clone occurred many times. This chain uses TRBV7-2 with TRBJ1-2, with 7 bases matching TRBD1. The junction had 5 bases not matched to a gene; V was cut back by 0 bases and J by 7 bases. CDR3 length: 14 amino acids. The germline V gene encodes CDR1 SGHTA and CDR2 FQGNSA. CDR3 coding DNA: TGTGCCAGCAGCTTAGCCGAGGGGGCGAGTGGCTACACCTTC. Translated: CASSLAEGASGYTF.